The rows below give T cell receptor beta chains drawn from one sample of a study of graft-versus-host responses after intestinal transplantation. The data were produced by immunoSEQ multiplex PCR, yet TCRdb's version contains in-frame clones alone and is incomplete. The sample lists around 100,000 clones, about 90% occurring once. No cognate antigen is known for these TCRs. The sequencing here drew on unstimulated CD4+ T cells sorted from spleen or lymph node cells, taken before transplant. Every receptor here comes from a human donor who was the organ donor for an intestinal transplant. Both conserved end residues are part of each CDR3. D genes are given only for firm matches. A row's size may be missing; if present it is once, few, many or a size class.

cdr3_nt cdr3_aa j_call clone_size v_call d_call
TGTGCCAGCTCACCGGTAGGACAGGGTTCGTCTGGAAACACCATATATTTT CASSPVGQGSSGNTIYF TRBJ1-3 once TRBV18 TRBD1
TGTGCCAGCAGTTCGACAGGCCATAACTATGGCTACACCTTC CASSSTGHNYGYTF TRBJ1-2 . TRBV28 .
TGTGCCTGGAGGGCGAAGGGGGCACGACGGACGCACCTACCGAACACTGAAGCTTTCTTT CAWRAKGARRTHLPNTEAFF TRBJ1-1 few TRBV30 TRBD1
TGCCGGGGGGAAGGGAACACTGAAGCTTTCTTT CRGEGNTEAFF TRBJ1-1 . TRBV20-1 .
TGTGCCAGCAGCCGTGGACTAGCTCGCGGTGAGCAGTACTTC CASSRGLARGEQYF TRBJ2-7 . TRBV7-2 TRBD2
TGTGCCAGCAGTTTAAGGCCTGACAGCCTGTGGAGTGGCTACACCTTC CASSLRPDSLWSGYTF TRBJ1-2 . TRBV27 .
TGCAGTGCTAGAGGAGGTCTTGAAGCTTTCTTT CSARGGLEAFF TRBJ1-1 . TRBV20-1 .
TGTGCCAGCAGTGAAGGGCTAGCAATGGTAAACATTCAGTACTTC CASSEGLAMVNIQYF TRBJ2-4 . TRBV2 .
TGTGGAAAGGGTAGGTTTGTAACATATGGCTACACCTTC CGKGRFVTYGYTF TRBJ1-2 . TRBV11-3 .
TGTGCCAGCAGCTTGGTGGGGGGGACCCAGTACTTC CASSLVGGTQYF TRBJ2-5 . TRBV5-6 .
TGTGCCATCCTCCGGGGGCCGTCCTACAATGAGCAGTTCTTC CAILRGPSYNEQFF TRBJ2-1 . TRBV10-3 .
TGCAGCGTTGATACAGGACACAAAGGCCCCAACACCATATATTTT CSVDTGHKGPNTIYF TRBJ1-3 few TRBV29-1 .
TGTGCCACGCGCGGGGGGGGAGTGGCGTCAGATACGCAGTATTTT CATRGGGVASDTQYF TRBJ2-3 once TRBV19 TRBD2
TGTGCCTGGACCACCCCGGGACAGGGCCTGGGGGAGCAGTACTTC CAWTTPGQGLGEQYF TRBJ2-7 . TRBV30 TRBD1
TGCGCCAGCGAGGCAGGGATGAGAGGGATCACTGAAGCTTTCTTT CASEAGMRGITEAFF TRBJ1-1 . TRBV5-1 .
TGTGCCAGCAGATTCGGTCCCAGTTTGATAGATTACAATGAGCAGTTCTTC CASRFGPSLIDYNEQFF TRBJ2-1 . TRBV28 .
TGTGCCAGCAGTCAGTATGTCCGGGGCACTGAAGCTTTCTTT CASSQYVRGTEAFF TRBJ1-1 . TRBV28 .
TGTGCCAGCAGCCAAGGCGCCTCTGGGGCCAACGTCCTGACTTTC CASSQGASGANVLTF TRBJ2-6 . TRBV11-2 .
TGTGCCCGATCGAGGGGGCCCAATAATTCACCCCTCCACTTT CARSRGPNNSPLHF TRBJ1-6 . TRBV30 TRBD1
TGTGCCATCAGTGAGTCGACTGGTCAGGGGGTAGGTGGCTACACCTTC CAISESTGQGVGGYTF TRBJ1-2 . TRBV10-3 TRBD1
TGTGCCAGCAGTTATGCAGGGCCGAGGTCCGGGCAGCCCCAGCATTTT CASSYAGPRSGQPQHF TRBJ1-5 . TRBV6-6 .
TGCGCCAGCAGTGGAACAGGGTTTTCCGAGCAGTACTTC CASSGTGFSEQYF TRBJ2-7 . TRBV10-1 .
TGTGCCAGCAGCGTGGGCGCTCGCGGGGGGCGCAATGAGCAGTTCTTC CASSVGARGGRNEQFF TRBJ2-1 . TRBV5-8 TRBD2
TGCGCCAGCAGCAACGACCGGGACAGACCAACCGGGGAGCTGTTTTTT CASSNDRDRPTGELFF TRBJ2-2 . TRBV5-1 TRBD1
TGTGCAAGTCGCTTATCGACGACAGGGAGACATAATGAAAAACTGTTTTTT CASRLSTTGRHNEKLFF TRBJ1-4 . TRBV12-2 .
TGTGCCAGCAGCTTAGGGACTAGCGGCTATACGCAGTATTTT CASSLGTSGYTQYF TRBJ2-3 . TRBV7-9 TRBD2
TGTGCCTGGAGGGCGGACGGGGCAGGGGGCTCCTACGAGCAGTACTTC CAWRADGAGGSYEQYF TRBJ2-7 few TRBV30 TRBD1
TGTGCCAGCAGCTTACTAGACTCCTACGAGCAGTACTTC CASSLLDSYEQYF TRBJ2-7 . TRBV7-9 .
TGTGCCATCAGTGCCGGACAGGGGGGCAATCAGCCCCAGCATTTT CAISAGQGGNQPQHF TRBJ1-5 . TRBV10-3 TRBD1
TGCGCCAGCAGCTTGGGCGGGGAGCTCCAAGAGACCCAGTACTTC CASSLGGELQETQYF TRBJ2-5 . TRBV5-1 .
TGTGCCAGCAGTTTGAGGGGCCCAGCAGGAGGCGGTTGTTTCGACGAGCAGTACTTC CASSLRGPAGGGCFDEQYF TRBJ2-7 . TRBV6-7 .
TGTGCCAGCAGCCAAGAGGGGACTAGCGGGGAGAGCACAGATACGCAGTATTTT CASSQEGTSGESTDTQYF TRBJ2-3 . TRBV4-2 TRBD2
TGTGCCAGCAGCACCATAAGCGGGGGCCCTACCTACGAGCAGTACTTC CASSTISGGPTYEQYF TRBJ2-7 . TRBV5-6 TRBD2
TGTGCCTGGATGGGACAGTATAATTCACCCCTCCACTTT CAWMGQYNSPLHF TRBJ1-6 once TRBV30 TRBD1
TGTGCCAGCAGCCCTCGGACAGGGCTAGGGGAAAAACTGTTTTTT CASSPRTGLGEKLFF TRBJ1-4 . TRBV11-2 TRBD1
TGTGCCAGCTCACCACGGAGGGGCGAGCAGTACTTC CASSPRRGEQYF TRBJ2-7 . TRBV18 .
TGCGCCAGCAGCCGGTCCGGACAGGGGGGACGGGAGCCCCAGCATTTT CASSRSGQGGREPQHF TRBJ1-5 . TRBV4-1 TRBD1
TGTGCCAGCAGTTCCCCCGGGACAGGGGGCCTCGAGCAGTACTTC CASSSPGTGGLEQYF TRBJ2-7 . TRBV27 TRBD1